Sequencing of this TCR beta chain was carried out in a study of cytotoxic CD8 clonotypes in ibrutinib-treated CLL. This clone was counted only a few times. With V trimmed by 5 bases and J by 6 bases, 9 bases remained unmatched. The CDR3 runs to 15 residues. CDR1 is SGHTA and CDR2 is FQGTGA in the germline V gene. Clones were sequenced by immunoSEQ multiplex PCR, and TCRdb holds only the in-frame ones, with some missing. Among tens of thousands of clones listed, 83% were seen once. The sequence was collected from a human donor with chronic lymphocytic leukemia. The V gene is TRBV7-3, the J gene TRBJ1-1; 10 nucleotides align to TRBD1. The sequences come from PBMCs, collected after 24 months of ibrutinib treatment. The CDR3 loop is CASSAQMGQGSEAFF. CDR3 nucleotide sequence: TGTGCCAGCAGCGCCCAAATGGGACAGGGGTCTGAAGCTTTCTTT. Variable domain in full (rest from reference TRBV7-3 and TRBJ1-1): GAGVSQTPSNKVTEKGKYVELRCDPISGHTALYWYRQSLGQGPEFLIYFQGTGAADDSGLPNDRFFAVRPEGSVSTLKIQRTERGDSAVYLCASSAQMGQGSEAFFGQGTRLTVV.